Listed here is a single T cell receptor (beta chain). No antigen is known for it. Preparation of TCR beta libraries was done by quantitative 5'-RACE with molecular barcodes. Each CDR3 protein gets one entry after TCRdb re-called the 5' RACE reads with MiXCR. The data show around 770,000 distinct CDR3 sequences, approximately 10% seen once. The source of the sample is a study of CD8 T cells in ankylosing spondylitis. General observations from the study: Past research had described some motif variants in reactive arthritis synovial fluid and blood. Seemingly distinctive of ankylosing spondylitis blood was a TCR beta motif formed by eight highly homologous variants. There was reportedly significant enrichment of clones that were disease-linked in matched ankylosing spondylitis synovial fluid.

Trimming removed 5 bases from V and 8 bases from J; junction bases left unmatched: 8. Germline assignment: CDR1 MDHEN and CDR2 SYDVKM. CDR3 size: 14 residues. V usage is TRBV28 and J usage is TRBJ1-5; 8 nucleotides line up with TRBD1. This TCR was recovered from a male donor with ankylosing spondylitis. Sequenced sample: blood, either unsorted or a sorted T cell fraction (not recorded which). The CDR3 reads CASSPGTGEKPQHF. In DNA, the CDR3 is TGTGCCAGCAGTCCGGGGACAGGTGAGAAGCCCCAGCATTTT. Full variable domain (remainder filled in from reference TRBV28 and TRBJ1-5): DVKVTQSSRYLVKRTGEKVFLECVQDMDHENMFWYRQDPGLGLRLIYFSYDVKMKEKGDIPEGYSVSREKKERFSLILESASTNQTSMYLCASSPGTGEKPQHFGDGTRLSIL.